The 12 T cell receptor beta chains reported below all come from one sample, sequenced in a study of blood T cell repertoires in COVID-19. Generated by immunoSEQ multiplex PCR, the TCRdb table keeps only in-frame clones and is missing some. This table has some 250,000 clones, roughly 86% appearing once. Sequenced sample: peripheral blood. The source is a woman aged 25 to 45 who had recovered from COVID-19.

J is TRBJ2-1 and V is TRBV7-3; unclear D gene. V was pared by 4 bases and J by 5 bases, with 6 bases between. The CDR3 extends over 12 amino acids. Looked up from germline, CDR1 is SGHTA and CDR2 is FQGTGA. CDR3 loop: CASSSPDNEQFF. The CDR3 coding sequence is TGTGCCAGCAGCTCCCCGGACAATGAGCAGTTCTTC.

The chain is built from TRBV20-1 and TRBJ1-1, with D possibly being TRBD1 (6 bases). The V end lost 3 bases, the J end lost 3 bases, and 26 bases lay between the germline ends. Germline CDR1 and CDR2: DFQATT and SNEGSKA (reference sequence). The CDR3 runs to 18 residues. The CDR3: CSASGFGTRLTYDTEAFF. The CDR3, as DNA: TGCAGTGCTAGTGGTTTTGGGACACGTCTAACATACGACACTGAAGCTTTCTTT.

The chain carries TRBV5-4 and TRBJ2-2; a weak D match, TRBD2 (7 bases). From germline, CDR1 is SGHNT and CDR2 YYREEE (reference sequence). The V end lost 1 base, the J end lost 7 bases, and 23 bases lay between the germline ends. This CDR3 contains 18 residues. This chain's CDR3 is CASSLRRWSGGMGGELFF. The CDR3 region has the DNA TGTGCCAGCAGCTTGCGGCGTTGGTCGGGGGGCATGGGCGGGGAGCTGTTTTTT.

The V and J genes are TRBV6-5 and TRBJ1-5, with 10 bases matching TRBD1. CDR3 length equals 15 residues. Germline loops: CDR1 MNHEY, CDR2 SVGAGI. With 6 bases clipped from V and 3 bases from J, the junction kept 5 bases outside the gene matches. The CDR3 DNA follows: TGTGCCAGCAGGGAGGGACAGGGGTCCAATCAGCCCCAGCATTTT. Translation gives CASREGQGSNQPQHF.

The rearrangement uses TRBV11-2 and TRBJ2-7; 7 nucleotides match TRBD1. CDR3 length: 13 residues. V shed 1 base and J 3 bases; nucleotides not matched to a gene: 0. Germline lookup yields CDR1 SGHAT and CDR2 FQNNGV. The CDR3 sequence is CASSLGDSYEQYF. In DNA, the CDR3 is TGTGCCAGCAGCTTAGGGGACAGCTACGAGCAGTACTTC.

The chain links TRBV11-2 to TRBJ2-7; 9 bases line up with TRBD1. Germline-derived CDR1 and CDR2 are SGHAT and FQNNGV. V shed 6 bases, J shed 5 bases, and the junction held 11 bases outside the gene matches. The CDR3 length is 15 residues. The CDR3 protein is CASRSPGTGLHEQYF. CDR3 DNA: TGTGCCAGCAGAAGCCCCGGGACAGGGCTCCACGAGCAGTACTTC.

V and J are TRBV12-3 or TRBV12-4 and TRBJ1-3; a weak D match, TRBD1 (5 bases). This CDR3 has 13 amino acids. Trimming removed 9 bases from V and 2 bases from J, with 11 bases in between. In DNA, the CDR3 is TGTGCCAGTTCCTTAGGGGCTGGAAACACCATATATTTT. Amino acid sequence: CASSLGAGNTIYF.

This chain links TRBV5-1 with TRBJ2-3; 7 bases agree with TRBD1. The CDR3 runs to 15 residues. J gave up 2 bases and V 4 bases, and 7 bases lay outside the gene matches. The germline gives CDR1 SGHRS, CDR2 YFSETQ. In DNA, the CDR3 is TGCGCCAGCAGCATCGGGACAGCATCCACAGATACGCAGTATTTT. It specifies CASSIGTASTDTQYF.

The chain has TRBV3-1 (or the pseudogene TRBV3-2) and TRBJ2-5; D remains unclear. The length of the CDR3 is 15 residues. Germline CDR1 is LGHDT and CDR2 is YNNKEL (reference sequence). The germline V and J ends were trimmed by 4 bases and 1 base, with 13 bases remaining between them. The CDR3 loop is CASSPALGSQETQYF. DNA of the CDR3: TGTGCCAGCAGCCCTGCGCTAGGCTCCCAAGAGACCCAGTACTTC.

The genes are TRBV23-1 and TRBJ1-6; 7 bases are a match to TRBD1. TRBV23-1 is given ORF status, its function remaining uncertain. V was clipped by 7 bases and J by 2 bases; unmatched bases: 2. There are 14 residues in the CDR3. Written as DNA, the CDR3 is TGCGCCAGCAAACAGGGGCCCTATAATTCACCCCTCCACTTT. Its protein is CASKQGPYNSPLHF.

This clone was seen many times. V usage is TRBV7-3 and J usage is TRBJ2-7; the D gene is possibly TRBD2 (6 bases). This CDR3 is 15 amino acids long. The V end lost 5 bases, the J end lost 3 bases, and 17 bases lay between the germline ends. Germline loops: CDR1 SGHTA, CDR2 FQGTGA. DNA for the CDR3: TGTGCCAGCAGCCCCGCTGCCGGGGGTTACTACGAGCAGTACTTC. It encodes CASSPAAGGYYEQYF.

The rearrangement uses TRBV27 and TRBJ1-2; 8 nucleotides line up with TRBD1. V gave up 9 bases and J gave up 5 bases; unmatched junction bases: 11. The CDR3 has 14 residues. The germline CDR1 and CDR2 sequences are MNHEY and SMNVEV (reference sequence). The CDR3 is CASALFGTGYGYTF. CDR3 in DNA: TGTGCCAGTGCCCTTTTTGGGACAGGTTATGGCTACACCTTC.